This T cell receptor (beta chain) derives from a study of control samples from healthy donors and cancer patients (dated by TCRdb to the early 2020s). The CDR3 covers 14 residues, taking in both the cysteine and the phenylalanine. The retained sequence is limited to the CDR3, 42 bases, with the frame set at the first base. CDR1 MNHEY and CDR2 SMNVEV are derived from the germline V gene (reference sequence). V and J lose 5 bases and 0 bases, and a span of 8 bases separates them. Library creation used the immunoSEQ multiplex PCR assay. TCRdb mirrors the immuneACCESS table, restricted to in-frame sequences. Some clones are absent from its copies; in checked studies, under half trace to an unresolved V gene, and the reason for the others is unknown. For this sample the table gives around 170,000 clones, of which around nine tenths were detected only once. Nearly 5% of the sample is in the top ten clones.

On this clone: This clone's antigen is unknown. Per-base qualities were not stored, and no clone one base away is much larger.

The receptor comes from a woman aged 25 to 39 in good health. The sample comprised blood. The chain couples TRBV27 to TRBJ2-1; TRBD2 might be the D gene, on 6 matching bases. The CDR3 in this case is CASSVGGSYNEQFF. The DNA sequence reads TGTGCCAGCAGTGTCGGGGGCTCCTACAATGAGCAGTTCTTC.